This T cell receptor (beta chain) was found in a study of OX40 agonist ivuxolimab in advanced cancers. About the full investigation: The costimulatory receptor OX40 (CD134) was targeted by ivuxolimab, a fully human IgG2 agonistic monoclonal antibody. Intravenous ivuxolimab was administered to patients every 2 weeks at six dose levels: 0.01, 0.1, 0.3, 1.5, 3 and 10 mg/kg. Among the roughly 54 dose-escalation patients, some 20 had hepatocellular carcinoma, some 15 melanoma, 9 renal cell carcinoma and 9 head and neck cancer. A male proportion of about 79% and a mean age of around 60 years, ranging from about 23 to 79, were recorded for the dose-escalation cohort. Prior anti-PD-1, anti-PD-L1 or anti-CTLA-4 therapy was permitted, and 40% to 50% of dose-escalation patients had received checkpoint inhibitors. Partial responses were achieved by three dose-escalation patients, of whom one had hepatocellular carcinoma and two had cutaneous melanoma. Peripheral TCRbeta sequencing aimed to test whether ivuxolimab altered TCR sequence diversity and caused clonal T-cell expansion. The paper reports the monotherapy dose-escalation portion (N of about 56 patients) of the phase I ivuxolimab trial.

The trial excluded patients who had a history of autoimmune disease or were on systemic immunosuppression. In every dose cohort, peripheral blood was drawn for TCR sequencing at baseline, cycle 4 day 1, and cycle 7 day 1. The samples were taken from a phase I, first-in-human, multicenter, open-label dose-escalation trial of ivuxolimab. Adults with locally advanced or metastatic melanoma, renal cell carcinoma, hepatocellular carcinoma or head and neck squamous cell carcinoma were enrolled in the trial. Before TCR sequencing, CD4+ T cells and CD8+ T cells were sorted from peripheral blood as separate populations. Remarks on this clone: It lacks a known antigen. No much larger clone exists at a distance of one base, and base qualities are not known.

Results the study describes overall, beyond this receptor: In the 0.1-3.0 mg/kg groups, partial responders were among the patients with the lowest normalized peripheral clonal expansion, particularly in CD8+ T cells. Antigen specificity was not determined for the clonally expanded peripheral T cells. Low levels of normalized T-cell clonal expansion were also shown by some nonresponding patients. On average, CD8+ T cells showed more expanded clones than CD4+ T cells after ivuxolimab. At doses from 0.1 to 3.0 mg/kg, clonal expansion was seen in both CD4+ and CD8+ blood T cells between baseline and week 6.

The germline V gene provides CDR1 KGHSH and CDR2 LQKENI. The CDR3 holds 19 amino acids from the cysteine to the phenylalanine. Only CDR3 DNA is held: 57 bases, read in frame from base 1. V loses 3 bases, J loses 1 base, and the germline ends lie 21 bases apart. Genomic DNA was extracted from sorted cells for sequencing of the TCRbeta CDR3 region. The immunoSEQ Assay was used to sequence the TCRbeta CDR3 regions. Held by TCRdb, this immuneACCESS table contains in-frame sequences only and omits some clones. Under half of the omission traces to an unresolved V gene where checked; the cause of the rest is unknown. In all, the sample holds 66,000 or so clones, and about four fifths of those were seen once. The top ten constitute approximately 0.49% of the sample.

The chain is encoded by TRBV18 joined to TRBJ1-4, and possibly TRBD1, on 6 matching bases. The sequenced sample was CD4+ or CD8+ T cells sorted from blood, obtained in a trial of the OX40 agonist ivuxolimab. The receptor's source is an adult with an advanced solid tumor such as melanoma, head and neck, liver or kidney cancer. The DNA sequence follows: TGTGCCAGCTCACCGGGCCAGGGGAGGATGTCTGGAACTAATGAAAAACTGTTTTTT. It encodes CASSPGQGRMSGTNEKLFF.